The 5 T cell receptor beta chains in this list originate from one sample, sequenced in a study of blood T cells in healthy people across ages. A second PCR, run for about 6 to 11 cycles, used a sample-barcoded 5' primer plus a J-beta primer mix. TCRdb re-called the 5' RACE reads with MiXCR, one entry per CDR3 protein. The sample lists 700,000 to 1,000,000 distinct CDR3 sequences; approximately 48% were seen once. Sequencing used blood. The receptors shown here come from a man in his 60s in good health.

The V gene is TRBV11-2, the J gene TRBJ2-7; D gene uncertain. The CDR3 covers 13 residues. Germline CDR1 SGHAT, CDR2 FQNNGV. V dropped 1 base and J dropped 3 bases, with 7 bases sitting between them. The CDR3 DNA reads as TGTGCCAGCAGCTTAGGCGTGGACTACGAGCAGTACTTC. Its translation: CASSLGVDYEQYF.

The chain uses TRBV2 and TRBJ2-7; no firm D call. Per the germline V gene, CDR1 is SNHLY and CDR2 is FYNNEI. V was cut by 3 bases and J by 0 bases, with 15 bases left in between. There are 16 residues in the CDR3. The chain's CDR3 is CASSDPGLFRSYEQYF. In nucleotides, the CDR3 is TGTGCCAGCAGTGACCCGGGTCTATTCCGCTCCTACGAGCAGTACTTC.

This chain connects TRBV9 to TRBJ2-1, with D perhaps TRBD2 (7 bases). This CDR3 is built from 16 residues. V lost 3 bases to trimming and J lost 6 bases, with 19 bases between them. CDR1 and CDR2 (germline): SGDLS, YYNGEE. Written as DNA, the CDR3 is TGTGCCAGCAGCGGGGGGGGCGCCCCCCTGAGCAATGAGCAGTTCTTC. This translates into CASSGGGAPLSNEQFF.

V is TRBV20-1 and J is TRBJ2-3; D perhaps matches TRBD2 (6 bases). The germline CDR1 and CDR2 sequences are DFQATT and SNEGSKA (reference sequence). Trimming left V 8 bases short and J 0 bases short, with 21 bases between. This CDR3 is 16 amino acids long. This CDR3 is CSSSGRVRGSTDTQYF. CDR3 in DNA: TGCAGTTCCTCCGGCAGGGTGCGGGGCAGCACAGATACGCAGTATTTT.

This clonotype was detected only a few times. The rearrangement joins TRBV7-2 to TRBJ2-7; possibly TRBD1 or TRBD2 for D (5 bases each). Trimming left V 10 bases short and J 2 bases short, with 15 bases between. The CDR3 sequence is 13 residues long. Germline CDR1 SGHTA, CDR2 FQGNSA. CDR3 residues: CATSGGLTYEQYF. The CDR3 DNA is TGTGCCACCTCTGGGGGTCTAACCTACGAGCAGTACTTC. Filled out from reference TRBV7-2 and TRBJ2-7, the complete variable domain reads GAGVSQSPSNKVTEKGKDVELRCDPISGHTALYWYRQSLGQGLEFLIYFQGNSAPDKSGLPSDRFSAERTGGSVSTLTIQRTQQEDSAVYLCATSGGLTYEQYFGPGTRLTVT.